This T cell receptor (beta chain) was captured in a study of blood T cell repertoires in COVID-19. Study-level information: The United States, Italy and Spain were the sources of the acute and convalescent COVID-19 samples. Sample material is recorded as cDNA or gDNA derived from T cells, B-cell-depleted T cells, or PBMCs.

The CDR3 is 13 residues long. The ends were cut back, 7 bases at V and 0 bases at J, with 9 bases in the middle. Source study methods: Reference gene primer amplification gave nucleated cell count estimates. Sequencing used immunoSEQ multiplex PCR; TCRdb keeps in-frame clones, though not all of them. That table furnishes V, J and clone size, whereas the DNA furnished D and trimming. The sample gives approximately 140,000 clones, approximately 82% of which show up once; 9.7% is in the top ten. This receptor was obtained from a man in his forties with active or convalescent COVID-19. The chain employs TRBV12-3 or TRBV12-4 and TRBJ1-1; tentative D call: TRBD1 (5 bases). The sample consisted of peripheral blood. The CDR3 spells CASTRGLNTEAFF. CDR3 DNA: TGTGCCAGCACAAGGGGCCTGAACACTGAAGCTTTCTTT.